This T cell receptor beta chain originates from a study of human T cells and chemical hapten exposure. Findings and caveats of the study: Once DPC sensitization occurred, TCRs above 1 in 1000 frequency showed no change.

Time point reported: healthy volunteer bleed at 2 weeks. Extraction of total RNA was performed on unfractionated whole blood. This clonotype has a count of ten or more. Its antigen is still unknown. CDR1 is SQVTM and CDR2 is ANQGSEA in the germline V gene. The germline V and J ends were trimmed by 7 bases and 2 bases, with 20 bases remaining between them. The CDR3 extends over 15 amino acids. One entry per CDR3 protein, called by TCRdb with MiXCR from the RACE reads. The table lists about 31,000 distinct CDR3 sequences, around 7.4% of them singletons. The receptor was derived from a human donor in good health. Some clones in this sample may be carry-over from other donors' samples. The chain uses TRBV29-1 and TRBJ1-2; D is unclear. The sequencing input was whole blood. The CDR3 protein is CSEARRRGWNYGYTF. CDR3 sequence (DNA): TGCAGCGAGGCCAGACGGCGGGGATGGAACTATGGCTACACCTTC.